The next 21 T cell receptor beta chains were all read from a single sample in a study of T cell responses to AZD1222 COVID-19 vaccine. Sequencing was performed with immunoSEQ multiplex PCR; in TCRdb, only in-frame clones are kept and a portion is missing. The table shows some 120,000 clones, with 91% occurring only once. The sample consisted of peripheral blood, taken on day 0 of AZD1222 vaccination. The receptors stem from an adult in good health.

The chain employs TRBV7-9 and TRBJ1-6, with D maybe TRBD1 (5 bases). Trimming cost V 6 bases and J 6 bases, with 12 bases left between them. Germline V gene sequence: CDR1 SEHNR, CDR2 FQNEAQ (reference sequence). CDR3 size: 14 residues. The CDR3, as DNA: TGTGCCAGCAGAAAAGAGGGGATTAATTCACCCCTCCACTTT. As protein: CASRKEGINSPLHF. The full variable domain, its missing parts supplied by reference TRBV7-9 and TRBJ1-6, is DTGVSQNPRHKITKRGQNVTFRCDPISEHNRLYWYRQTLGQGPEFLTYFQNEAQLEKSRLLSDRFSAERPKGSFSTLEIQRTEQGDSAMYLCASRKEGINSPLHFGNGTRLTVT.

The sample holds one count of this clone. The J gene is TRBJ2-7, the V gene TRBV6-5; no clear D. Trimming pared 6 bases from V and 2 bases from J, leaving 8 bases between. The CDR3 is 12 amino acids. Germline V gives CDR1 MNHEY, CDR2 SVGAGI. This chain's CDR3 is CASSLTPYEQYF. In DNA form, the CDR3 reads TGTGCCAGCAGCTTGACTCCCTACGAGCAGTACTTC.

The V call is TRBV29-1, the J call TRBJ2-7; possible D gene TRBD2, 7 bases. V was shortened by 4 bases and J by 5 bases, with 18 bases between the two germline ends. This CDR3 has 14 amino acids. Germline V gene lookup returns CDR1 SQVTM and CDR2 ANQGSEA. The CDR3 DNA is TGCAGCGTTGGGGGGGGCAGGGGTGTAAACGAGCAGTACTTC. Residues: CSVGGGRGVNEQYF.

The chain is built from TRBV24-1 and TRBJ1-4, with D perhaps matching TRBD1 (6 bases). Germline CDR1 KGHDR, CDR2 SFDVKD. V was clipped by 8 bases and J by 6 bases, with 6 bases between them. The CDR3 has 11 amino acids. CDR3 in DNA: TGTGCCACCAAGGGGGATGAAAAACTGTTTTTT. Translated, it gives CATKGDEKLFF.

V gene TRBV6-5 combines with J gene TRBJ1-1; D perhaps matches TRBD1 (5 bases). Per germline, CDR1 MNHEY and CDR2 SVGAGI. V was trimmed by 2 bases and J by 4 bases, leaving 11 bases between them. The CDR3 covers 14 residues. This CDR3 is CASSYSRVGTEAFF. The CDR3 nucleotides read TGTGCCAGCAGTTACAGCAGGGTTGGCACTGAAGCTTTCTTT.

The CDR3 here is CASSYSKQGDNYGYTF. The DNA for the CDR3 is TGTGCCAGCAGCTATAGCAAGCAGGGGGACAACTATGGCTACACCTTC. The chain is built from TRBV27 and TRBJ1-2, with 7 positions matching TRBD1. Germline CDR1 reads MNHEY; CDR2 reads SMNVEV (reference sequence). The trim removed 6 bases at V and 2 bases at J, leaving 12 bases unmatched. The CDR3 contains 16 residues.

The V and J genes are TRBV19 and TRBJ2-7; 11 nucleotides align to TRBD2. Per germline, CDR1 LNHDA and CDR2 SQIVND (reference sequence). The CDR3 is 14 residues long. With V trimmed by 9 bases and J by 4 bases, 8 bases remained unmatched. CDR3 bases: TGTGCCAGGGCCCTTAGCGGGAGGGGGTACGAGCAGTACTTC. This gives the protein CARALSGRGYEQYF.

The chain links TRBV5-1 to TRBJ1-1; TRBD1 matches at 12 bases. Germline CDR1 and CDR2: SGHRS and YFSETQ. After removal of 0 bases from V and 1 base from J, the junction contained 7 bases not matched to a gene. This CDR3 spans 18 amino acids. The CDR3 DNA reads as TGCGCCAGCAGCTTGGCCTCCGGGACAGGGGGCCGGAACACTGAAGCTTTCTTT. It encodes CASSLASGTGGRNTEAFF.

The chain couples TRBV5-1 to TRBJ1-2; D gene unclear. From germline, CDR1 is SGHRS and CDR2 YFSETQ. The CDR3 is 13 amino acids. Between the trimmed V and J ends, which lost 5 bases and 4 bases, there was a span of 12 bases. CDR3 protein: CASSLDPTYGYTF. CDR3 coding DNA: TGCGCCAGCAGTCTTGACCCTACCTATGGCTACACCTTC.

This clone showed up just once. This chain uses TRBV18 with TRBJ1-2, with D unclear. V was cut by 0 bases and J by 14 bases, with 19 bases left in between. The germline V gene has CDR1 KGHSH and CDR2 LQKENI. The CDR3 is 14 residues long. CDR3 in DNA: TGTGCCAGCTCACCACCGGAACTATGGCTACACTATACCTTC. Translating it yields CASSPPELWLHYTF.

The chain combines TRBV5-1 with TRBJ2-5; no clear D gene. CDR1 SGHRS and CDR2 YFSETQ come from the germline V gene. The V end was cut by 4 bases, the J end by 3 bases, with 13 bases between. This CDR3 contains 14 residues. In nucleotides, the CDR3 is TGCGCCAGCAGCCCTGTGGGTACAGAAGAGACCCAGTACTTC. Encoded protein: CASSPVGTEETQYF. The full variable domain, completed using reference TRBV5-1 and TRBJ2-5, is KAGVTQTPRYLIKTRGQQVTLSCSPISGHRSVSWYQQTPGQGLQFLFEYFSETQRNKGNFPGRFSGRQFSNSRSEMNVSTLELGDSALYLCASSPVGTEETQYFGPGTRLLVL.

The genes are TRBV5-1 and TRBJ2-2; a possible D gene is TRBD2 (6 bases). CDR1 and CDR2 from the germline V gene are SGHRS and YFSETQ. Trimming removed 0 bases at V and 0 bases at J, with 18 bases between. The CDR3 runs 19 residues. The CDR3: CASSLVGLTPSANTGELFF. CDR3 coding DNA: TGCGCCAGCAGCTTGGTTGGACTCACTCCTAGCGCGAACACCGGGGAGCTGTTTTTT.

This sequence joins TRBV5-1 and TRBJ1-2; D unresolved. Trimming stripped 4 bases from V and 5 bases from J, with 12 bases between. The CDR3 has 13 amino acids. Germline CDR1 SGHRS, CDR2 YFSETQ. The CDR3 DNA reads as TGCGCCAGCAGCCTGACCGGGAAATATGGCTACACCTTC. It specifies CASSLTGKYGYTF.

The V and J genes are TRBV6-6 and TRBJ1-5, with D hard to call. Trimming removed 8 bases from V and 0 bases from J, with 20 bases in between. Germline CDR1 MNHNY, CDR2 SVGAGI (reference sequence). There are 17 residues in the CDR3. In DNA, the CDR3 is TGTGCCAGCGGTCCGGGTACAACATCAAGTAGCAATCAGCCCCAGCATTTT. Translation gives CASGPGTTSSSNQPQHF.

The genes are TRBV2 and TRBJ2-7; 12 bases map to TRBD1. Unmatched junction bases numbered 8, after V lost 4 bases and J lost 7 bases. The CDR3 is 15 residues long. Per germline, CDR1 SNHLY and CDR2 FYNNEI. The chain's CDR3 is CASSGLGQGAREQYF. The CDR3 nucleotides are TGTGCCAGCAGTGGTCTGGGACAGGGGGCGCGGGAGCAGTACTTC.

The chain employs TRBV10-2 and TRBJ2-7; 10 bases fit TRBD2. The germline CDR1 and CDR2 sequences are WSHSY and SAAADI. Unmatched junction bases numbered 13, after V lost 8 bases and J lost 6 bases. CDR3 length: 15 amino acids. The CDR3 nucleotides read TGCGCCAGCCATAGCGCTAGCGGGAGTTCGACCGAGCAGTACTTC. Its protein product is CASHSASGSSTEQYF.

This clone was seen once. The V and J genes are TRBV12-3 or TRBV12-4 and TRBJ1-1; D call uncertain. V was shortened by 8 bases and J by 1 base, with 8 bases between the two germline ends. The CDR3 loop spans 12 amino acids. This chain's CDR3 is CASRVGNTEAFF. CDR3 sequence (DNA): TGTGCCAGCCGGGTCGGGAACACTGAAGCTTTCTTT.

This clone occurred once. The chain links TRBV10-3 to TRBJ2-1; perhaps TRBD2 as D (6 bases). V gave up 3 bases and J gave up 4 bases, with 13 bases separating them. The CDR3 is made up of 15 amino acids. CDR1 ENHRY and CDR2 SYGVKD come from the germline V gene. In DNA form, the CDR3 reads TGTGCCATCAGTGACCTTAGCGGATTTTACAATGAGCAGTTCTTC. Its translation: CAISDLSGFYNEQFF.

As for this clone: The DNA is left out, because the CDR3 cannot be placed on it with certainty; the CDR3 is given as TCRdb lists it. The V and J genes are TRBV27 and TRBJ1-1. 13 amino acids form the CDR3, both terminal residues included. Per germline, CDR1 MNHEY and CDR2 SMNVEV (reference sequence). The CDR3 loop is CASSSSVGTEAFF.

V gene TRBV11-3 combines with J gene TRBJ1-1; D not certain. Germline lookup yields CDR1 SGHNT and CDR2 YENEEA. V shed 0 bases and J shed 1 base, with 6 bases lying between them. The CDR3 sequence is 14 residues long. The CDR3, as DNA: TGTGCCAGCAGCTTAGATCGGCGGAACACTGAAGCTTTCTTT. As protein: CASSLDRRNTEAFF.

This chain uses TRBV3-1 (or the pseudogene TRBV3-2) with TRBJ1-1; 8 nucleotides align to TRBD1. This CDR3 contains 12 residues. The V gene's germline CDR1 is LGHDT and CDR2 YNNKEL (reference sequence). The J segment lost 5 bases and the V segment lost 4 bases, leaving 0 bases of the junction unmatched. The CDR3 protein is CASSRTGTEAFF. Written as DNA, the CDR3 is TGTGCCAGCAGCCGGACAGGGACTGAAGCTTTCTTT.